This TCR beta chain emerged from a study of CD8+CD57+ T cells in acquired aplastic anemia. In its sample, this clonotype was seen once. TCR beta VDJ and CDR3 were profiled, and genomic DNA was the template. MiXCR, applied by TCRdb to the reads, yields one record per CDR3 protein. Of hundreds of thousands of distinct CDR3 sequences in the sample, about two thirds were seen once. Germline-derived CDR1 and CDR2 are LNHDA and SQIVND (reference sequence). The CDR3 consists of 15 residues. The TCR sequence derives from a human donor in good health, serving as a control. The chain has TRBV19 and TRBJ2-7; D is possibly TRBD1 (5 bases). The sequenced sample consisted of sorted CD4+, CD8+, or CD8+CD57+ T cells (not recorded which) from PBMCs. CDR3 loop: CVCSVGPQGLYEQYF. The CDR3 bases are TGTGTCTGTAGTGTAGGACCGCAGGGCCTCTACGAGCAGTACTTC.